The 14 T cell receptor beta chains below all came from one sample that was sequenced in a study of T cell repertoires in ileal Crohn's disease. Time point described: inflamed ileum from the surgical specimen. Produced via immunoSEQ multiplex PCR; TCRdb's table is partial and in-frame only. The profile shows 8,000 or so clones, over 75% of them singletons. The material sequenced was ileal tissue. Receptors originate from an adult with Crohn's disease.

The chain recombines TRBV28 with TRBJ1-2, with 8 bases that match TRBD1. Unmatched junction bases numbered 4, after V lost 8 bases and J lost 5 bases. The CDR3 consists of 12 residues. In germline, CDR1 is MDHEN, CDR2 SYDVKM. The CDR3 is CASARDRYGYTF. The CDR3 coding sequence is TGTGCCAGCGCGCGGGACAGGTATGGCTACACCTTC.

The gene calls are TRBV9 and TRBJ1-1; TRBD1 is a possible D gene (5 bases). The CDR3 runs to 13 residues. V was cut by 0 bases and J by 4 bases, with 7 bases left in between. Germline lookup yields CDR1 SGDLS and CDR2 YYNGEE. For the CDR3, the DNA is TGTGCCAGCAGCGTAGGGGGCCCCACTGAAGCTTTCTTT. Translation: CASSVGGPTEAFF.

The CDR3: CASSLDLSRPTGGYGYTF. DNA for the CDR3: TGTGCCAGCAGCTTGGATTTAAGTCGCCCGACAGGTGGATATGGCTACACCTTC. The chain combines TRBV5-5 with TRBJ1-2; D is possibly TRBD1 (6 bases). The germline V gene has CDR1 SGHKS and CDR2 YYEKEE (reference sequence). V was pared by 0 bases and J by 5 bases, with 23 bases between. The length of the CDR3 is 18 residues.

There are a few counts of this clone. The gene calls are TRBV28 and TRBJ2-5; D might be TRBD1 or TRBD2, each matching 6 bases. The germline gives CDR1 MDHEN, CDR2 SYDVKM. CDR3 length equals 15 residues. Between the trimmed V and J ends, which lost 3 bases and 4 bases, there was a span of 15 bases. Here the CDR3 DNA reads TGTGCCAGCAGTTTCATACTGGGGGGCGGAGAGACCCAGTACTTC. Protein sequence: CASSFILGGGETQYF.

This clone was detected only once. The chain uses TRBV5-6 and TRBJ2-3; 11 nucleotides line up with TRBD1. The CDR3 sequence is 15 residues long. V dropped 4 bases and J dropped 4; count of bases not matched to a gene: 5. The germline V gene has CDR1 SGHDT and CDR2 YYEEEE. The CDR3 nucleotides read TGTGCCAGCAGCCCGGACAGGGGGCTCGCAGATACGCAGTATTTT. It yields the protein CASSPDRGLADTQYF.

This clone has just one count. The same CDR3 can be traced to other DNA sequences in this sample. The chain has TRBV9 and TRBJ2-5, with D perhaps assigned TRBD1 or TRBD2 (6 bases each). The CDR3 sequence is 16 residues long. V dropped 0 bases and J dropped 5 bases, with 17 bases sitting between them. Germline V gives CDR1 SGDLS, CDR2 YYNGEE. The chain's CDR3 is CASSVAGGRAGETQYF. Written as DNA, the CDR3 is TGTGCCAGCAGCGTAGCCGGGGGCAGGGCGGGGGAGACCCAGTACTTC.

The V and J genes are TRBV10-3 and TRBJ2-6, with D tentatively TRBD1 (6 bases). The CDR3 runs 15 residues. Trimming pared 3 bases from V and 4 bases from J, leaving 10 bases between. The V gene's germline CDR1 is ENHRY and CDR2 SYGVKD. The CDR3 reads CAISDRGSGANVLTF. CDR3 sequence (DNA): TGTGCCATCAGTGACAGGGGATCCGGGGCCAACGTCCTGACTTTC.

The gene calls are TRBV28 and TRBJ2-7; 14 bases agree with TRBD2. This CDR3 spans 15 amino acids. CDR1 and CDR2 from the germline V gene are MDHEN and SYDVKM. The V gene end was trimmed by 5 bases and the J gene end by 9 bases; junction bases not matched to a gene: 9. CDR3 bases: TGTGCCAGCAGTCGACTAGCGGGGGGGGCCGGGGTGCAGTACTTC. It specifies CASSRLAGGAGVQYF. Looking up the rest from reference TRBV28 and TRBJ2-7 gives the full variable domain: DVKVTQSSRYLVKRTGEKVFLECVQDMDHENMFWYRQDPGLGLRLIYFSYDVKMKEKGDIPEGYSVSREKKERFSLILESASTNQTSMYLCASSRLAGGAGVQYFGPGTRLTVT.

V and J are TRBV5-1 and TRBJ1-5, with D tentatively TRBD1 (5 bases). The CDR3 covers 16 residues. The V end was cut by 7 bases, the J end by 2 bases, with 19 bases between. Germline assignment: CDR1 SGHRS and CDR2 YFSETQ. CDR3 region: CASWGREVSGNQPQHF. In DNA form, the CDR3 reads TGCGCCAGCTGGGGGAGGGAGGTTTCTGGCAATCAGCCCCAGCATTTT.

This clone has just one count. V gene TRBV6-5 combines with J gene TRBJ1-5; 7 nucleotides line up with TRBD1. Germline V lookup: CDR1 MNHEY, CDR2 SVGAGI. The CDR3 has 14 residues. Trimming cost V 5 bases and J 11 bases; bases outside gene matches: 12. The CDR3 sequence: CASSTSHRGSAQHF. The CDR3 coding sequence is TGTGCCAGCAGTACGTCTCACAGGGGATCAGCCCAGCATTTT.

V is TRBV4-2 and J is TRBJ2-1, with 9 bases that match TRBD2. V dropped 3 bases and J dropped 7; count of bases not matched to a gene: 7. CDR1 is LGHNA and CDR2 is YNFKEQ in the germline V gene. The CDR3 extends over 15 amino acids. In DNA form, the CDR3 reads TGTGCCAGCAGCCAGGATCTAGCGGGAAAGAATGAGCAGTTCTTC. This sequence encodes CASSQDLAGKNEQFF.

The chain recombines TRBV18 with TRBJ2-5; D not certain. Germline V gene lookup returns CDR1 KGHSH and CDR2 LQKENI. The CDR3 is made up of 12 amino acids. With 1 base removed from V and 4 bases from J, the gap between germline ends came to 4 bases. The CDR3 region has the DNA TGTGCCAGCTCACCACGGGGAGAGACCCAGTACTTC. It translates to CASSPRGETQYF.

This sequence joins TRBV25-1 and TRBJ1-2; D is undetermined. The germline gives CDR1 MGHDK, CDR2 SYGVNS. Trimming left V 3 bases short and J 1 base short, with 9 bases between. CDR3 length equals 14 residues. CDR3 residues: CASSESPFNYGYTF. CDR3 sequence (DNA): TGTGCCAGCAGTGAGTCGCCCTTTAACTATGGCTACACCTTC.

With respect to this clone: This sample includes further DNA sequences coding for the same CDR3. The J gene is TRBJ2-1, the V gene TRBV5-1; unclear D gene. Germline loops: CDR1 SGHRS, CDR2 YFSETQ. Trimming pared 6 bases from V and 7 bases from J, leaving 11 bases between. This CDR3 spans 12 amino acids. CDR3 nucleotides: TGCGCCAGCACCGACTCCCAGAATGAGCAGTTCTTC. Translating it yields CASTDSQNEQFF.